This passage covers 22 T cell receptor beta chains from one sample sequenced in a study of T cells in Graves' hyperthyroidism and ophthalmopathy (dated by TCRdb to 2018 to 2020). Library method: multiplex PCR. The run used an Illumina HiSeq 2000. Amplification of TCR beta CDR3 regions was carried out from RNA transcripts. The first round of RT-PCR for the TCR CDR3 was performed with the HTBI primer set and the Qiagen OneStep RT-PCR kit. TCRdb trimmed public reads at Q25 via fastp, called clones via MiXCR and kept in-frame beta chains. All rows with the same CDR3 protein become a single entry with the most common DNA and genes. A total of about 640,000 distinct CDR3 sequences appear in this sample, 45% of them only once. The ten largest clones add up to 7% to 7.5% of the sample. The sequencing input was peripheral blood or thyroid tissue (not recorded which). The receptors here all came from an adult man with Graves' disease, either hyperthyroidism or ophthalmopathy (not recorded which).

The chain is built from TRBV29-1 and TRBJ1-5; a possible D gene is TRBD1 (5 bases). In germline, CDR1 is SQVTM, CDR2 ANQGSEA. Trimming removed 8 bases at V and 7 bases at J, with 15 bases between. The CDR3 is made up of 12 amino acids. CDR3 in DNA: TGCAGCAGCCAGGGTTTCGGCCAGCCCCAGCATTTT. Its protein is CSSQGFGQPQHF.

The rearrangement uses TRBV9 and TRBJ1-2; possible D gene TRBD1, 5 bases. CDR3 length: 19 residues. V lost 4 bases, J lost 5 bases, and 30 bases lay in between. Germline CDR1 and CDR2: SGDLS and YYNGEE. The CDR3 DNA follows: TGTGCCAGCAGCCACGGACAAAAAGACGATACCGGACTCCCTTATGGCTACACCTTC. Translated: CASSHGQKDDTGLPYGYTF.

This rearrangement joins TRBV29-1 to TRBJ2-2; 8 bases are shared with TRBD1. This CDR3 comprises 15 residues. J gave up 7 bases and V 4 bases, and 11 bases lay outside the gene matches. Germline-derived CDR1 and CDR2 are SQVTM and ANQGSEA. CDR3 sequence reads: CSVVQQGGSNGELFF. The CDR3 region has the DNA TGCAGCGTTGTCCAACAGGGGGGTTCAAACGGGGAGCTGTTTTTT.

The V gene is TRBV19, the J gene TRBJ1-5, with TRBD1 as a possible D gene (6 bases). In germline, CDR1 is LNHDA, CDR2 SQIVND (reference sequence). Trimming left V 0 bases short and J 13 bases short, with 16 bases between. The CDR3 is 14 amino acids. The CDR3 coding sequence is TGTGCCAGTAGTATAGACCCCGGGCGGGGGCCTCAGCATTTT. Translating it yields CASSIDPGRGPQHF.

CDR3 bases: TGTGCTAGTGGTTTTCTGGGGTCGATAAGTCAGCCCCAGCATTTT. This translates into CASGFLGSISQPQHF. This sequence joins TRBV12-5 and TRBJ1-5; D gene ambiguous. This CDR3 has 15 residues. Trimming took off 3 bases at V and 6 bases at J, with 15 bases between the two ends. Germline CDR1 is LGHNT and CDR2 is FRNRAP.

The rearrangement uses TRBV10-1 and TRBJ1-6; 7 positions agree with TRBD1. CDR1 is WNHNN and CDR2 is SYGVQD in the germline V gene (reference sequence). The V segment lost 7 bases and the J segment 7 bases; nucleotides outside the gene matches: 4. This CDR3 comprises 13 residues. CDR3 nucleotide sequence: TGCGCCAGCATTACAGGGGCAAATTCACCCCTCCACTTT. Residues: CASITGANSPLHF.

The V call is TRBV15, the J call TRBJ1-2; no definite D call. There are 15 residues in the CDR3. Germline V gene data show CDR1 as LNHNV and CDR2 as YYDKDF (reference sequence). The V gene lost 9 bases and the J gene lost 3 bases, with 20 bases spanning the gap. The CDR3 loop reads CATKAGLGMDYGYTF. CDR3 in DNA: TGTGCCACTAAGGCCGGCCTTGGGATGGACTATGGCTACACCTTC.

As regards this clonotype: Just one base apart from a much larger clone, this may be a read error. The V and J genes are TRBV7-8 and TRBJ1-2; no firm D call. CDR3 length equals 13 residues. Germline CDR1 reads SGHVS; CDR2 reads FQNEAQ. The CDR3 coding sequence is TGTGCCAGCAGCTTAGTGGGTGGAAGTCCTTGTGACTTC. Its protein product is CASSLVGGSPCDF.

This clonotype was detected a few times. The chain carries TRBV7-2 and TRBJ1-3; D is possibly TRBD1 (5 bases). Per the germline V gene, CDR1 is SGHTA and CDR2 is FQGNSA. V shed 5 bases and J shed 1 base, with 12 bases lying between them. There are 15 residues in the CDR3. In nucleotides, the CDR3 is TGTGCCAGCAGCCCACCACAGGCTTCTGGAAACACCATATATTTT. Translating it yields CASSPPQASGNTIYF.

Remarks on this clonotype: The germline gene is not matched at one end of the junction; a read error may be the cause. This chain connects TRBV29-1 to TRBJ1-1, with a possible D match to TRBD1 (5 bases). This CDR3 contains 14 residues. Germline CDR1 and CDR2: SQVTM and ANQGSEA. CDR3 bases: TGCAGCGTTAAGGGCCGGGAGGGGACCACTGAAGCTTCCTTT. Protein: CSVKGREGTTEASF.

CDR3 loop: CASRDRGTQPQHF. The CDR3 coding sequence is TGTGCCAGCAGGGACAGGGGGACTCAGCCCCAGCATTTT. The genes are TRBV25-1 and TRBJ1-5, with TRBD1 matching over 10 bases. V was pared by 6 bases and J by 6 bases, with 2 bases of the junction left unmatched. Germline-derived CDR1 and CDR2 are MGHDK and SYGVNS. This CDR3 region has 13 residues.

In its sample, this clonotype was seen a few times. The CDR3 is CASSETAGNQPQHF. CDR3 nucleotide sequence: TGTGCCAGCAGTGAGACAGCGGGCAATCAGCCCCAGCATTTT. The chain has TRBV15 and TRBJ1-5; weak D call: TRBD1 (5 bases). The V end lost 10 bases, the J end lost 2 bases, and 15 bases lay between the germline ends. The CDR3 is 14 residues long. Germline loops: CDR1 LNHNV, CDR2 YYDKDF (reference sequence).

In its sample, this clonotype was seen many times. The J gene is TRBJ1-2, the V gene TRBV25-1; a possible D gene is TRBD1 (5 bases). V lost 2 bases and J lost 3, with 19 bases in between. The CDR3 extends over 17 amino acids. The V gene's germline CDR1 is MGHDK and CDR2 SYGVNS. CDR3 in amino acids: CASSELLPGGSDYGYTF. CDR3 coding DNA: TGTGCCAGCAGTGAACTCCTCCCGGGGGGGAGCGACTATGGCTACACCTTC.

The chain couples TRBV14 to TRBJ2-7; D is possibly TRBD2 (6 bases). Deletions cut 1 base from V and 7 bases from J, with 14 bases between. Per germline, CDR1 SGHDN and CDR2 FVKESK. This CDR3 region has 14 residues. The CDR3 region has the DNA TGTGCCAGCAGCCAAGTGTATGGGGCGGGGGAGCAGTACTTC. Translated, it gives CASSQVYGAGEQYF.

The table lists this clonotype with a count of one. The CDR3: CASSADRGNEKLFF. In DNA form, the CDR3 reads TGTGCCAGCAGTGCAGACAGGGGTAATGAAAAACTGTTTTTT. The V gene is TRBV25-1, the J gene TRBJ1-4; 8 bases map to TRBD1. The V segment lost 4 bases and the J segment 4 bases; nucleotides outside the gene matches: 2. Germline V gene sequence: CDR1 MGHDK, CDR2 SYGVNS. The CDR3 totals 14 residues. Supplemented by reference TRBV25-1 and TRBJ1-4, the full variable domain reads EADIYQTPRYLVIGTGKKITLECSQTMGHDKMYWYQQDPGMELHLIHYSYGVNSTEKGDLSSESTVSRIRTEHFPLTLESARPSHTSQYLCASSADRGNEKLFFGSGTQLSVL.

V is TRBV25-1 and J is TRBJ2-7; TRBD1 is a possible D gene (5 bases). Trimming shortened V by 6 bases and J by 6 bases, and 9 bases separated the two germline ends. This CDR3 has 11 residues. Germline V gene data show CDR1 as MGHDK and CDR2 as SYGVNS. As DNA, the CDR3 is TGTGCCAGCAGAAGGGGTAGCGAGCAGTACTTC. The encoded protein is CASRRGSEQYF.

Worth noting for this clonotype: A much more abundant neighbour one base away suggests this may be a read error. The chain has TRBV10-3 and TRBJ1-1, with D tentatively TRBD1 (5 bases). Trimming shortened V by 7 bases and J by 1 base, and 13 bases separated the two germline ends. The CDR3 runs 14 residues. Germline lookup yields CDR1 ENHRY and CDR2 SYGVKD. This CDR3 is CAIKRDRGNTEAFF. CDR3 nucleotides: TGTGCCATCAAGCGGGACCGTGGGAACACTGAAGCTTTCTTT.

This clonotype was seen ten or more times. The chain uses TRBV2 and TRBJ2-5; possible D gene TRBD1, 5 bases. Trimming stripped 6 bases from V and 0 bases from J, with 11 bases between. The germline V gene has CDR1 SNHLY and CDR2 FYNNEI. The CDR3 length is 14 residues. CDR3 sequence reads: CASRGQRYQETQYF. Here the CDR3 DNA reads TGTGCCAGCAGAGGACAACGTTACCAAGAGACCCAGTACTTC.

This clonotype has more than one count but fewer than ten. The rearrangement joins TRBV10-3 to TRBJ1-4; D perhaps matches TRBD1 (5 bases). The CDR3 runs to 13 residues. Germline loops: CDR1 ENHRY, CDR2 SYGVKD. V lost 3 bases and J 7 bases, leaving 9 bases between the germline ends. In DNA form, the CDR3 reads TGTGCCATCAGTGACACTGGGACTGAAAAACTGTTTTTT. Translation gives CAISDTGTEKLFF.

The V and J genes are TRBV20-1 and TRBJ2-5; 7 bases match TRBD1. With V trimmed by 6 bases and J by 2 bases, 12 bases remained unmatched. Germline CDR1 reads DFQATT; CDR2 reads SNEGSKA (reference sequence). There are 15 residues in the CDR3. CDR3 in amino acids: CSALESGTEQETQYF. As DNA, the CDR3 is TGCAGTGCGCTCGAATCAGGGACAGAGCAAGAGACCCAGTACTTC.

The sample holds many counts of this clonotype. The chain uses TRBV7-9 and TRBJ2-7, with TRBD1 as a possible D gene (6 bases). Trimming left V 4 bases short and J 1 base short, with 11 bases between. The CDR3 covers 14 residues. The germline V gene encodes CDR1 SEHNR and CDR2 FQNEAQ (reference sequence). The CDR3 reads CASSSSGQSYEQYF. The CDR3 DNA is TGTGCCAGCAGCTCGTCCGGACAGTCCTACGAGCAGTACTTC.

This clonotype came up a few times. This rearrangement joins TRBV7-9 to TRBJ1-1, with D possibly matching TRBD1 (5 bases). V shed 7 bases and J shed 1 base, with 13 bases lying between them. The CDR3 runs 14 residues. Germline CDR1 SEHNR, CDR2 FQNEAQ (reference sequence). The CDR3 spells CASNQGAENTEAFF. CDR3 bases: TGTGCCAGCAACCAGGGCGCCGAGAACACTGAAGCTTTCTTT.